This T cell receptor (beta chain) was documented in a study of blood T cell repertoires in COVID-19. Overall study context: Samples came from the United States, Italy and Spain, spanning acute and convalescent COVID-19. PBMCs, B-cell-depleted T cells, or T cells were the source of the cDNA or gDNA that made up the material.

Germline V gene lookup returns CDR1 LNHDA and CDR2 SQIVND (reference sequence). The V segment lost 5 bases and the J segment 8 bases; nucleotides outside the gene matches: 11. The CDR3 is made up of 16 amino acids. Authors' data handling: Amplifying reference gene primers gave estimates of nucleated cell counts. Here immunoSEQ multiplex PCR was the method, and the copy in TCRdb shows in-frame clones only, minus some. For V, J and clone size, that table is used; D and trimming come from the DNA. The sample records about 300,000 clones, around 88% being singletons. The source material was peripheral blood. The receptor's source is a young woman who had recovered from COVID-19. V gene TRBV19 combines with J gene TRBJ1-6; 8 bases match TRBD1. CDR3 coding DNA: TGTGCCAGTAGTCAAAACAGGGGGTACGATCATTCACCCCTCCACTTT. It specifies CASSQNRGYDHSPLHF.